This entry lists 15 T cell receptor beta chains sequenced from one sample in a study of regulatory T cells in long-lasting Graves disease. Combining iRepertoire HTBI primers with Arm-PCR of CDR3 regions, the authors built TCR beta libraries. From the multiplex PCR reads, TCRdb called clonotypes with MiXCR, one entry per CDR3 protein. The sample yields roughly 420,000 distinct CDR3 sequences, about 15% seen once. Time point of the sample: newly diagnosed GD, antithyroid drugs for less than 3 months. Generation of the TCR library employed RNA extracted from PBMCs. The same specimen was also included in a second study, on T cells in Graves' hyperthyroidism and ophthalmopathy.

Sample: peripheral blood mononuclear cells (PBMCs), taken at new diagnosis, from a patient treated with antithyroid drugs. These receptors all come from a woman between 45 and 65 years old with Graves disease.

This clonotype was recorded only once. V gene TRBV18 combines with J gene TRBJ2-3; D tentatively fits TRBD1 or TRBD2 (5 bases each). V gave up 3 bases and J gave up 2 bases, with 18 bases separating them. In germline, CDR1 is KGHSH, CDR2 LQKENI. The CDR3 spans 17 residues. The CDR3, as DNA: TGTGCCAGCTCACCGCCCAAAGGGACGGCTAACACAGATACGCAGTATTTT. It yields the protein CASSPPKGTANTDTQYF.

This clonotype has just a few counts. The V gene is TRBV9, the J gene TRBJ2-3, with TRBD2 identical over 8 bases. The V and J ends lost 4 bases and 5 bases, in that order; junction bases with no gene match: 15. The CDR3 is made up of 17 amino acids. Germline V CDR1 and CDR2: SGDLS, YYNGEE. The CDR3 nucleotides read TGTGCCAGCAGCACCTCCGGGACTAGGCACGCAGGAGATACGCAGTATTTT. Translated: CASSTSGTRHAGDTQYF.

Many counts were recorded for this clonotype. The chain carries TRBV11-2 and TRBJ2-3, with D unclear. V lost 1 base, J lost 2 bases, and 7 bases lay in between. Germline CDR1 reads SGHAT; CDR2 reads FQNNGV. This CDR3 comprises 14 residues. The CDR3 nucleotides read TGTGCCAGCAGCTTAGGGCTACCCACAGATACGCAGTATTTT. Protein sequence: CASSLGLPTDTQYF.

Of note for this clonotype: It is likely a read error, because the conserved phenylalanine at the end of the CDR3 is missing. This chain uses TRBV5-1 with TRBJ2-7; 9 positions agree with TRBD2. Germline CDR1 reads SGHRS; CDR2 reads YFSETQ. CDR3 length: 15 residues. With 0 bases clipped from V and 5 bases from J, the junction kept 6 bases outside the gene matches. The CDR3 bases are TGCGCCAGCAGCTTGGCGGGACTAGCAATCCACGAGCAGTACTCC. Protein: CASSLAGLAIHEQYS.

In this sample, this clonotype turned up a few times. This chain links TRBV12-3 or TRBV12-4 with TRBJ1-3; 7 bases line up with TRBD1. Unmatched junction bases numbered 18, after V lost 4 bases and J lost 3 bases. The CDR3 is 19 amino acids. The CDR3 DNA is TGTGCCAGCAGTTACTCCGCCGACAGGGTCTTGTTTTTTGGAAACACCATATATTTT. Its protein product is CASSYSADRVLFFGNTIYF.

This clonotype was seen repeatedly, ten times or more. The chain employs TRBV10-3 and TRBJ2-7, with 11 bases fitting TRBD2. Germline V CDR1 and CDR2: ENHRY, SYGVKD. CDR3 size: 17 residues. The trim removed 3 bases at V and 1 base at J, leaving 8 bases unmatched. CDR3 DNA: TGTGCCATCAGTGAAGTAATGGGACTAGCGGCGTCCTACGAGCAGTACTTC. As protein: CAISEVMGLAASYEQYF.

This clonotype showed up just a few times. V usage is TRBV5-1 and J usage is TRBJ2-7; tentative D call: TRBD2 (7 bases). V was clipped by 6 bases and J by 6 bases, with 19 bases between them. This CDR3 region has 14 residues. Germline V CDR1 and CDR2: SGHRS, YFSETQ. CDR3 nucleotide sequence: TGCGCCAGCAACACCACAGGGAGGGCTGCCGAGCAGTACTTC. Translating it yields CASNTTGRAAEQYF.

This clonotype was seen many times. J is TRBJ2-7 and V is TRBV10-1; TRBD2 agrees at 13 bases. The CDR3 is made up of 15 amino acids. V lost 5 bases and J lost 2; bases outside the gene matches: 3. Germline V gives CDR1 WNHNN, CDR2 SYGVQD (reference sequence). The CDR3 region has the DNA TGCGCCAGCAGTAAGGGACTAGCGGGAACCTACGAGCAGTACTTC. Its protein is CASSKGLAGTYEQYF.

This clonotype was found many times. The CDR3 sequence is CASSSGTSGRAIIYEQYF. Written as DNA, the CDR3 is TGTGCCAGCAGCTCCGGGACTAGCGGGAGGGCCATTATTTACGAGCAGTACTTC. The chain is built from TRBV28 and TRBJ2-7; 16 nucleotides line up with TRBD2. This CDR3 spans 18 amino acids. Germline V gives CDR1 MDHEN, CDR2 SYDVKM. V lost 6 bases to trimming and J lost 4 bases; unmatched junction nucleotides: 12.

Many counts were recorded for this clonotype. The chain employs TRBV5-6 and TRBJ2-5; D possibly uses TRBD1 or TRBD2 (5 bases each). In germline, CDR1 is SGHDT, CDR2 YYEEEE. Trimming left V 1 base short and J 4 bases short, with 11 bases between. The CDR3 runs 14 residues. CDR3 protein: CASSLPGQGETQYF. The CDR3 region has the DNA TGTGCCAGCAGCTTGCCGGGGCAGGGAGAGACCCAGTACTTC.

This clonotype has ten or more counts. The rearrangement uses TRBV28 and TRBJ1-6; the D gene is possibly TRBD1 (6 bases). Trimming pared 6 bases from V and 7 bases from J, leaving 16 bases between. Germline loops: CDR1 MDHEN, CDR2 SYDVKM. This CDR3 region has 15 residues. The CDR3 is CASRLFQGWNSPLHF. The CDR3 DNA reads as TGTGCCAGCAGACTATTCCAGGGGTGGAATTCACCCCTCCACTTT.

This clonotype was picked up many times. This chain uses TRBV5-1 with TRBJ2-7; 9 bases fit TRBD2. The CDR3 spans 16 residues. Germline CDR1 reads SGHRS; CDR2 reads YFSETQ. The ends lost 0 bases at V and 6 bases at J; junction bases unmatched: 10. DNA for the CDR3: TGCGCCAGCAGCTTGGTGGCTAGCGGGAACGTAGGCGAGCAGTACTTC. Encoded protein: CASSLVASGNVGEQYF.

The chain carries TRBV7-9 and TRBJ2-1, with D uncertain. Germline-derived CDR1 and CDR2 are SEHNR and FQNEAQ (reference sequence). V gave up 4 bases and J gave up 5 bases, with 6 bases separating them. The CDR3 is 12 residues long. The DNA of the CDR3 is TGTGCCAGCAGCTCCGAGAACAATGAGCAGTTCTTC. As protein: CASSSENNEQFF.

This clonotype was found a few times. In DNA, the CDR3 is TGCGCCAGCAGACAGGACTTTCCTGACAGGACACTTAATGAAAAACTGTTTTTT. Encoded protein: CASRQDFPDRTLNEKLFF. The genes are TRBV4-1 and TRBJ1-4; TRBD1 is a possible D gene (6 bases). The V end was cut by 6 bases, the J end by 4 bases, with 24 bases between. Germline CDR1 reads MGHRA; CDR2 reads YSYEKL. This CDR3 has 18 amino acids.

This clonotype was seen at least ten times. This sequence joins TRBV27 and TRBJ2-3; TRBD2 matches 10 bases. CDR3 size: 15 residues. V shed 9 bases and J 4 bases; nucleotides not matched to a gene: 10. From germline, CDR1 is MNHEY and CDR2 SMNVEV (reference sequence). CDR3 amino acids: CASNKRLAGADTQYF. Written as DNA, the CDR3 is TGTGCCAGTAACAAACGACTAGCGGGTGCAGATACGCAGTATTTT.